The 27 T cell receptor beta chains listed next were all sequenced from one sample in a study of Graves' ophthalmopathy and Graves' hyperthyroidism. Amplifying from RNA transcripts, the study obtained TCR beta CDR3 regions. RT-PCR was first run with HTBI primers, then multiplex PCR in a second round. TCRdb redid the calling of the multiplex PCR reads with MiXCR, one entry per CDR3 protein. In the table there are around 520,000 distinct CDR3 sequences, 35% to 40% of which are singletons. The sample comprised peripheral blood or thyroid tissue (not recorded which). These receptors were obtained from an adult man with Graves' hyperthyroidism.

This clonotype was seen repeatedly, ten times or more. The chain has TRBV20-1 and TRBJ2-5; D tentatively reads TRBD1 or TRBD2 (6 bases each). CDR3 length: 15 amino acids. Trimming shortened V by 6 bases and J by 5 bases, and 22 bases separated the two germline ends. Germline V CDR1 and CDR2: DFQATT, SNEGSKA (reference sequence). The CDR3 reads CSAGGASGQGETQYF. The CDR3 nucleotides are TGCAGTGCCGGCGGGGCCTCTGGGCAGGGGGAGACCCAGTACTTC.

In this sample, this clonotype turned up many times. The gene calls are TRBV19 and TRBJ1-5; D gene uncertain. CDR1 is LNHDA, CDR2 SQIVND, per germline (reference sequence). Trimming removed 2 bases from V and 5 bases from J, with 4 bases in between. The CDR3 is 12 amino acids. This CDR3 is CASSILDQPQHF. In DNA form, the CDR3 reads TGTGCCAGTAGTATACTAGATCAGCCCCAGCATTTT.

This clonotype appeared many times. V gene TRBV19 combines with J gene TRBJ2-7, with a tentative D call TRBD1 (6 bases). Trimming took off 6 bases at V and 5 bases at J, with 14 bases between the two ends. Germline CDR1 is LNHDA and CDR2 is SQIVND (reference sequence). The CDR3 spans 13 residues. The CDR3 is CASSLTGFDEQYF. As DNA, the CDR3 is TGTGCCAGTAGCCTCACAGGGTTCGACGAGCAGTACTTC.

The genes are TRBV7-9 and TRBJ2-2; D is perhaps TRBD1 (5 bases). V was shortened by 4 bases and J by 6 bases, with 12 bases between the two germline ends. The V gene's germline CDR1 is SEHNR and CDR2 FQNEAQ (reference sequence). This CDR3 has 14 amino acids. The CDR3 protein is CASSYYQGPGELFF. CDR3 nucleotides: TGTGCCAGCAGCTATTACCAGGGTCCCGGGGAGCTGTTTTTT.

This clonotype has at least ten counts. A much more abundant neighbour one base away suggests this may be a read error. The genes are TRBV29-1 and TRBJ1-2; D is perhaps TRBD1 (5 bases). Germline CDR1 reads SQVTM; CDR2 reads ANQGSEA. The CDR3 length is 12 residues. The ends were cut back, 3 bases at V and 3 bases at J, with 8 bases in the middle. The CDR3 DNA sequence: TGCAGCGTTGAGGGCAGGGACTATGGCTACACCTTC. It is translated as CSVEGRDYGYTF.

The chain employs TRBV19 and TRBJ2-3; 12 nucleotides align to TRBD2. Germline-derived CDR1 and CDR2 are LNHDA and SQIVND (reference sequence). V lost 7 bases, J lost 5 bases, and 4 bases stayed unmatched. CDR3 length: 14 residues. CDR3 region: CASTPGLAGDTQYF. The CDR3 coding sequence is TGTGCCAGTACCCCGGGACTAGCGGGAGATACGCAGTATTTT.

The chain recombines TRBV24-1 with TRBJ1-2, with D possibly being TRBD1 (5 bases). The CDR3 loop spans 13 amino acids. Germline V lookup: CDR1 KGHDR, CDR2 SFDVKD. V lost 7 bases and J 4 bases, leaving 12 bases between the germline ends. CDR3 DNA sequence: TGTGCCACCAGCGTATTGGGACCCTATGGCTACACCTTC. The encoded protein is CATSVLGPYGYTF.

Many counts were recorded for this clonotype. This chain joins TRBV13 and TRBJ2-7, with TRBD2 matching 9 bases. Germline assignment: CDR1 PRHDT and CDR2 FYEKMQ (reference sequence). The CDR3 has 20 amino acids. The V segment lost 5 bases and the J segment 3 bases; nucleotides outside the gene matches: 23. CDR3 sequence (DNA): TGTGCCAGCAGCCGTCCTCCGATAAAGTCTGCCGGGACTAGCCTCTACGAGCAGTACTTC. This sequence encodes CASSRPPIKSAGTSLYEQYF.

This clonotype was counted between two and nine times. The chain combines TRBV12-3 or TRBV12-4 with TRBJ1-5; possibly TRBD1 for D (5 bases). The CDR3 loop spans 17 amino acids. V lost 5 bases to trimming and J lost 0 bases, with 17 bases between them. DNA of the CDR3: TGTGCCAGCAGTCCTTTTTTCGGGACGACTAGCAATCAGCCCCAGCATTTT. It yields the protein CASSPFFGTTSNQPQHF.

In its sample, this clonotype was seen many times. The V and J genes are TRBV12-5 and TRBJ2-7; TRBD1 matches at 8 bases. Germline V gives CDR1 LGHNT, CDR2 FRNRAP. The CDR3 spans 16 residues. Trimming cost V 0 bases and J 0 bases; bases outside gene matches: 4. As DNA, the CDR3 is TGTGCTAGTGGTTTGGTACTCGGACAGGGCTCCTACGAGCAGTACTTC. Its translation is CASGLVLGQGSYEQYF. Using reference TRBV12-5 and TRBJ2-7 for the parts outside the CDR3, the full variable domain is DARVTQTPRHKVTEMGQEVTMRCQPILGHNTVFWYRQTMMQGLELLAYFRNRAPLDDSGMPKDRFSAEMPDATLATLKIQPSEPRDSAVYFCASGLVLGQGSYEQYFGPGTRLTVT.

This clonotype was recorded at least ten times. The V gene is TRBV7-8, the J gene TRBJ1-4; TRBD1 is a possible D gene (6 bases). V was clipped by 3 bases and J by 2 bases, with 13 bases between them. This CDR3 has 16 amino acids. Germline V gene sequence: CDR1 SGHVS, CDR2 FQNEAQ. CDR3 region: CASSFGGRGTNEKLFF. The CDR3 DNA follows: TGTGCCAGCAGCTTCGGGGGAAGGGGGACTAATGAAAAACTGTTTTTT.

The chain employs TRBV27 and TRBJ2-7, with TRBD2 matching 10 bases. The CDR3 consists of 17 residues. Germline lookup yields CDR1 MNHEY and CDR2 SMNVEV (reference sequence). J gave up 0 bases and V 3 bases, and 8 bases lay outside the gene matches. The CDR3 DNA is TGTGCCAGCAGTTTCAGAACTAGCGGGGTGAGCTCCTACGAGCAGTACTTC. Translation gives CASSFRTSGVSSYEQYF.

Many counts were recorded for this clonotype. The chain has TRBV29-1 and TRBJ1-4; D gene uncertain. Trimming shortened V by 4 bases and J by 3 bases, and 9 bases separated the two germline ends. The CDR3 runs 13 residues. Germline lookup yields CDR1 SQVTM and CDR2 ANQGSEA. CDR3 sequence (DNA): TGCAGCGTTGTCCCGTCATCTAATGAAAAACTGTTTTTT. It is translated as CSVVPSSNEKLFF.

This clonotype occurred once. A much larger clone sits a single nucleotide away, making a read error possible. The V gene is TRBV7-9, the J gene TRBJ2-2, with D perhaps TRBD1 or TRBD2 (5 bases each). Trimming removed 5 bases from V and 3 bases from J, with 13 bases in between. CDR1 is SEHNR and CDR2 is FQNEAQ in the germline V gene (reference sequence). This CDR3 has 15 residues. The CDR3 DNA is TGTGCCAGCAGCCTAGAGGGGCCCCACACCGGGGAGCTGTTTTTT. Translating gives CASSLEGPHTGELFF.

This chain uses TRBV10-3 with TRBJ1-2; maybe TRBD1 (5 bases). Trimming pared 6 bases from V and 9 bases from J, leaving 14 bases between. The germline V gene has CDR1 ENHRY and CDR2 SYGVKD. The CDR3 is 12 amino acids. The CDR3 spells CAIRYGRDRYTF. The CDR3 DNA reads TGTGCCATCAGGTACGGCAGGGATCGCTACACCTTC.

The genes are TRBV30 and TRBJ2-6; D not resolved. This CDR3 is built from 13 residues. In germline, CDR1 is GTSNPN, CDR2 SVGIG (reference sequence). Trimming pared 0 bases from V and 3 bases from J, leaving 3 bases between. For the CDR3, the DNA is TGTGCCTGGAGTGTAGGTGGGGCCAACGTCCTGACTTTC. Protein: CAWSVGGANVLTF.

This clonotype was seen only once. The gene calls are TRBV29-1 and TRBJ1-1; the match to TRBD1 covers 7 bases. The length of the CDR3 is 13 residues. Germline assignment: CDR1 SQVTM and CDR2 ANQGSEA. With 4 bases clipped from V and 1 base from J, the junction kept 3 bases outside the gene matches. This chain's CDR3 is CSVGDSPNTEAFF. DNA for the CDR3: TGCAGCGTTGGGGACAGCCCGAACACTGAAGCTTTCTTT.

This clonotype was seen a few times. The rearrangement uses TRBV30 and TRBJ1-1; D uncertain. The germline CDR1 and CDR2 sequences are GTSNPN and SVGIG (reference sequence). V shed 1 base and J shed 2 bases, with 5 bases lying between them. The CDR3 has 12 amino acids. CDR3 protein: CAWSEGNTEAFF. Written as DNA, the CDR3 is TGTGCCTGGAGTGAGGGCAACACTGAAGCTTTCTTT.

In its sample, this clonotype was seen once. This chain uses TRBV29-1 with TRBJ1-4; D is unclear. Between the trimmed V and J ends, which lost 6 bases and 6 bases, there was a span of 11 bases. Germline V gene lookup returns CDR1 SQVTM and CDR2 ANQGSEA. This CDR3 is built from 12 residues. CDR3: CSVDSGYEKLFF. The CDR3 nucleotides read TGCAGCGTGGACTCGGGATATGAAAAACTGTTTTTT.

This clonotype was seen a handful of times. This chain joins TRBV29-1 and TRBJ2-1; the match to TRBD2 covers 9 bases. Germline V lookup: CDR1 SQVTM, CDR2 ANQGSEA. V gave up 5 bases and J gave up 12 bases; unmatched junction bases: 8. The CDR3 is made up of 12 amino acids. DNA of the CDR3: TGCAGCGTTAGTATGGCGGGAGGGCTGCAGTTCTTC. Translated: CSVSMAGGLQFF.

This rearrangement joins TRBV29-1 to TRBJ1-2, with D unresolved. V lost 7 bases and J lost 12, with 12 bases in between. Germline V CDR1 and CDR2: SQVTM, ANQGSEA. The CDR3 totals 9 residues. The CDR3 loop is CSAQSGNTF. The CDR3 DNA reads TGCAGCGCCCAGAGCGGAAACACCTTC.

In regard to this clonotype: A much larger clone differs from this one at a single base, so this may be a read error. Because the CDR3 is missing its conserved closing phenylalanine or tryptophan, this is likely a read error. The V call is TRBV19, the J call TRBJ2-6; D is unresolved. V lost 6 bases, J lost 0 bases, and 9 bases lay in between. The CDR3 has 15 amino acids. Per germline, CDR1 LNHDA and CDR2 SQIVND (reference sequence). CDR3 sequence (DNA): TGTGCCAGTAGCGCGGACGGCTCTGGGGCCAACGTCCTGACTATC. Protein sequence: CASSADGSGANVLTI.

This clonotype was seen repeatedly, ten times or more. The chain joins TRBV27 to TRBJ2-7; D not certain. CDR3 size: 13 residues. Between the trimmed V and J ends, which lost 8 bases and 2 bases, there was a span of 13 bases. CDR1 and CDR2 from the germline V gene are MNHEY and SMNVEV (reference sequence). In DNA form, the CDR3 reads TGTGCCAGCGGCCCCGAGGCTACCTACGAGCAGTACTTC. Its protein is CASGPEATYEQYF.

The gene calls are TRBV5-1 and TRBJ2-7, with TRBD2 identical over 8 bases. The DNA end is more similar to TRBJ2-1, so the J call may be wrong. Germline CDR1 is SGHRS and CDR2 is YFSETQ. The CDR3 spans 17 residues. The CDR3 DNA sequence: TGCGCCAGCAGCTCCGCATGGACTAGCCGGCAGTACAATGAGCAGTTCTTC. Amino acids: CASSSAWTSRQYNEQFF.

This chain connects TRBV15 to TRBJ2-5; D remains ambiguous. Trimming took off 3 bases at V and 9 bases at J, with 17 bases between the two ends. The V gene's germline CDR1 is LNHNV and CDR2 YYDKDF (reference sequence). The CDR3 contains 14 residues. CDR3 DNA: TGTGCCACCAGCAGTCAGGCGCTGCATCAGCCCCAGTACTTC. It is translated as CATSSQALHQPQYF.

The CDR3 DNA reads TGCGCCAGCAGGGAAAGCCAGGGCGTGCTGGCCTACGAGCAGTACTTC. This sequence encodes CASRESQGVLAYEQYF. J is TRBJ2-7 and V is TRBV5-1, with a possible D match to TRBD1 (5 bases). Trimming pared 5 bases from V and 2 bases from J, leaving 20 bases between. Germline CDR1 and CDR2: SGHRS and YFSETQ. The CDR3 is 16 amino acids.

The J gene is TRBJ2-2, the V gene TRBV9; the match to TRBD2 covers 10 bases. Per germline, CDR1 SGDLS and CDR2 YYNGEE. The CDR3 sequence is 21 residues long. V lost 4 bases, J lost 3 bases, and 21 bases stayed unmatched. CDR3 region: CASSSPKRIAGGHLDTGELFF. CDR3 nucleotide sequence: TGTGCCAGCAGCTCACCCAAACGAATAGCGGGGGGCCATCTTGACACCGGGGAGCTGTTTTTT.